A single T cell receptor (beta chain) is shown here with its context. These data belong to a study of T cell changes during pregnancy in multiple sclerosis. Trimming took off 1 base at V and 3 bases at J, with 5 bases between the two ends. Germline V gives CDR1 SGHRS, CDR2 YFSETQ. The CDR3 totals 12 residues. Measured with immunoSEQ multiplex PCR; TCRdb has only the in-frame clones, and not every one. The sample has 95,000 to 100,000 clones; 80% to 95% are singletons. This sequence joins TRBV5-1 and TRBJ2-7; no definite D call. The sample in question was peripheral blood, obtained in the second trimester of pregnancy. This receptor was taken from a female donor with multiple sclerosis, enrolled in a pregnancy study. The CDR3 sequence: CASSLTGYEQYF. The CDR3 nucleotides read TGCGCCAGCAGCTTGACGGGCTACGAGCAGTACTTC.